This T cell receptor beta chain was recovered during a study of blood T cell repertoires in COVID-19 (dated by TCRdb to the early 2020s). Background on the whole study: Samples covering the acute and convalescent phases of COVID-19 were provided by collaborators in the United States, Italy and Spain. The repertoires were released in a freely available public database meant as a resource for research on the immune response to SARS-CoV-2. Deeply sampled blood TCRbeta repertoires from subjects exposed to, actively infected with, or recovered from COVID-19 were included in the dataset. The samples were drawn from the first 160 participants of the ongoing ImmuneRACE study and from 1,254 subjects provided by 6 global collaborators. Where available, HLA class I and class II types were obtained from metadata supplied by the sample provider rather than from assay-based typing. The prospective study material was composed of cDNA or gDNA derived from T cells, B-cell-depleted T cells, or PBMCs. Sample metadata almost always included a de-identified subject ID, COVID-19 status, age in years and sex. Overall study outcomes, separate from this receptor: How much clinical and demographic metadata was included differed by source and by participant, and the metadata was provided uncurated.

The immunoSEQ Assay, a bias-controlled multiplex PCR, was used to amplify TCRbeta CDR3 regions from genomic DNA. From the authors' description of their analysis: Nucleated cell counts per sample were estimated from amplification of reference gene primers within the assay. To quantify the absolute abundance of each unique TCRbeta CDR3 rearrangement, sequence reads were collapsed and filtered. For each sample, productive Simpson clonality was calculated as the square root of Simpson's diversity index over productive rearrangements. In its TCRdb copy, this immuneACCESS table keeps in-frame sequences only and misses some clones. Where compared with another copy, unresolved V genes explain less than half of these, and the others have no known cause. V and J calls and clone size are given by that table; D and trimming were obtained from the DNA. This sample has roughly 410,000 clones in its table, and 87% of those were observed once. About 2.3% of the sample rests with the top ten.

Trimming removed 4 bases from V and 4 bases from J, leaving 4 bases between the germline ends. CDR1 and CDR2 (SGHNT, YENEEA) derive from the germline V gene. Taken from cysteine to phenylalanine, the CDR3 has 11 residues. Only CDR3 DNA is held: 33 bases, read in frame from base 1. The table lists this clone with many counts. There is no known antigen for this receptor. Per-base quality was not reported, and no clone a single base away is much larger than it. One collaborating source in Seattle enrolled patients during active infection and followed them longitudinally through the course of disease. The collaborating institutions used their own protocols to collect whole blood in K2EDTA tubes. Collaborator samples were shipped for TCRbeta analysis as frozen whole blood, isolated PBMCs, or DNA extracted from either sample type.

The sequence joins TRBV11-3 to TRBJ1-2, with no reliable assignment of the D segment. This receptor was obtained from a woman aged 55-75 years with COVID-19, enrolled during active disease. The sample consisted of peripheral blood. The CDR3 has the sequence CASSSPYGYTF. The bases read TGTGCCAGCAGCTCTCCCTATGGCTACACCTTC.